These 30 T cell receptor beta chains were sequenced from one sample in a study of T cells of healthy individuals. TCRdb redid the calling of the 5' RACE reads with MiXCR, one entry per CDR3 protein. This table has more than 85,000 distinct CDR3 sequences, about 16% appearing once. These receptors were taken from a human donor in good health.

This clonotype was observed a handful of times. The rearrangement uses TRBV2 and TRBJ1-5, with D tentatively TRBD1 (5 bases). V gave up 8 bases and J gave up 0 bases, with 11 bases separating them. This CDR3 has 14 amino acids. In germline, CDR1 is SNHLY, CDR2 FYNNEI. The CDR3 DNA sequence: TGTGCCAGCGGCGGGACCTATAGCAATCAGCCCCAGCATTTT. This codes for CASGGTYSNQPQHF.

This clonotype has ten or more counts. V gene TRBV7-8 combines with J gene TRBJ2-1; 12 bases match TRBD2. Trimming took 2 bases from V and 0 from J; bases not matched to a gene: 5. The CDR3 is 18 amino acids. Germline CDR1 and CDR2: SGHVS and FQNEAQ. For the CDR3, the DNA is TGTGCCAGCAGCTTAACTAGCGGGGGGACAAGCTCCTACAATGAGCAGTTCTTC. The encoded protein is CASSLTSGGTSSYNEQFF.

The table lists this clonotype with many counts. The V gene is TRBV10-3, the J gene TRBJ2-1; TRBD2 aligns across 12 bases. Unmatched junction bases numbered 0, after V lost 6 bases and J lost 0 bases. This CDR3 contains 15 residues. CDR1 ENHRY and CDR2 SYGVKD come from the germline V gene. The CDR3, as DNA: TGTGCCATCAGGGGACTAGCGGGCTCCTACAATGAGCAGTTCTTC. It yields the protein CAIRGLAGSYNEQFF.

The chain is built from TRBV20-1 and TRBJ1-1; D might be TRBD1 (5 bases). The CDR3 is 12 amino acids. V gave up 5 bases and J gave up 5 bases, with 12 bases separating them. Per germline, CDR1 DFQATT and CDR2 SNEGSKA (reference sequence). The CDR3 sequence: CSAGAERTEAFF. Written as DNA, the CDR3 is TGCAGTGCTGGGGCCGAAAGAACTGAAGCTTTCTTT.

V and J are TRBV20-1 and TRBJ2-1, with 8 bases identical to TRBD2. This CDR3 contains 13 residues. CDR1 is DFQATT, CDR2 SNEGSKA, per germline (reference sequence). V lost 2 bases and J lost 5; bases outside the gene matches: 2. CDR3 sequence reads: CSARQRGNNEQFF. The CDR3 coding sequence is TGCAGTGCTAGACAGCGGGGGAACAATGAGCAGTTCTTC.

In its sample, this clonotype was seen a few times. This chain joins TRBV5-6 and TRBJ2-4, with 8 nucleotides matching TRBD2. This CDR3 spans 12 amino acids. Per germline, CDR1 SGHDT and CDR2 YYEEEE. V was pared by 7 bases and J by 6 bases, with 3 bases of the junction left unmatched. CDR3 DNA: TGTGCCAGCTCCGGGACTAGAAACATTCAGTACTTC. Encoded protein: CASSGTRNIQYF.

V usage is TRBV5-1 and J usage is TRBJ2-7; D unclear. CDR1 SGHRS and CDR2 YFSETQ come from the germline V gene. V was pared by 0 bases and J by 5 bases, with 6 bases between. The CDR3 has 12 amino acids. In DNA, the CDR3 is TGCGCCAGCAGCTTGGCCAAGGACGAGCAGTACTTC. It specifies CASSLAKDEQYF.

CDR3 sequence (DNA): TGCGCCAGCAGCCTGGGGCCGAGGGGCTTATATGGCTACACCTTC. Translation: CASSLGPRGLYGYTF. The chain links TRBV5-1 to TRBJ1-2; D is possibly TRBD1 (5 bases). Per germline, CDR1 SGHRS and CDR2 YFSETQ. The V gene lost 4 bases and the J gene lost 5 bases, with 18 bases spanning the gap. The CDR3 sequence is 15 residues long.

In DNA form, the CDR3 reads TGTGCCAGCAGCACACAAAGACAGCCGCTCTATGGCTACACCTTC. Translating gives CASSTQRQPLYGYTF. V and J are TRBV5-5 and TRBJ1-2; tentative D call: TRBD1 (5 bases). CDR1 SGHKS and CDR2 YYEKEE come from the germline V gene (reference sequence). The CDR3 runs 15 residues. V lost 4 bases and J 4 bases, leaving 17 bases between the germline ends.

This clonotype showed up many times. Here the CDR3 reads CASSLAGALYNSPLHF. In DNA, the CDR3 is TGTGCCAGCAGCTTAGCAGGGGCCCTCTATAATTCACCCCTCCACTTT. The J gene is TRBJ1-6, the V gene TRBV7-2, with a weak D call TRBD1 (5 bases). Germline V gives CDR1 SGHTA, CDR2 FQGNSA. V lost 0 bases and J 3 bases, leaving 9 bases between the germline ends. The length of the CDR3 is 16 residues.

This clonotype was found a few times. The J gene is TRBJ1-3, the V gene TRBV7-2, with TRBD1 as a possible D gene (5 bases). This CDR3 has 14 residues. V lost 1 base, J lost 2 bases, and 6 bases lay in between. Germline assignment: CDR1 SGHTA and CDR2 FQGNSA. Here the CDR3 DNA reads TGTGCCAGCAGCTTAGTAGGGGCTGGAAACACCATATATTTT. Translation gives CASSLVGAGNTIYF.

This clonotype was counted only a few times. The J gene is TRBJ1-2, the V gene TRBV7-2; D remains unclear. Germline CDR1 is SGHTA and CDR2 is FQGNSA. The CDR3 sequence is 13 residues long. V gave up 5 bases and J gave up 4 bases, with 11 bases separating them. DNA for the CDR3: TGTGCCAGCAGCCCAGACGGATTCTATGGCTACACCTTC. Translated: CASSPDGFYGYTF.

This rearrangement joins TRBV6-2 or TRBV6-3 to TRBJ2-5; 8 nucleotides line up with TRBD1. The CDR3 runs 14 residues. From germline, CDR1 is MNHEY and CDR2 SVGEGT. With 4 bases clipped from V and 4 bases from J, the junction kept 5 bases outside the gene matches. The CDR3 region is CASSSLDRAETQYF. CDR3 DNA: TGTGCCAGCAGTTCCCTGGACAGGGCAGAGACCCAGTACTTC.

CDR3 region: CASSLTNRYEQYF. The CDR3 DNA reads as TGTGCCAGCAGCCTAACAAACCGATACGAGCAGTACTTC. This rearrangement joins TRBV7-2 to TRBJ2-7; D gene uncertain. This CDR3 spans 13 amino acids. Per germline, CDR1 SGHTA and CDR2 FQGNSA. The V end lost 5 bases, the J end lost 4 bases, and 12 bases lay between the germline ends. The whole variable domain, filled in from reference TRBV7-2 and TRBJ2-7, reads GAGVSQSPSNKVTEKGKDVELRCDPISGHTALYWYRQSLGQGLEFLIYFQGNSAPDKSGLPSDRFSAERTGGSVSTLTIQRTQQEDSAVYLCASSLTNRYEQYFGPGTRLTVT.

This clonotype appeared a few times. The chain uses TRBV10-3 and TRBJ2-3; 8 nucleotides agree with TRBD2. The CDR3 extends over 15 amino acids. V was pared by 7 bases and J by 5 bases, with 11 bases of the junction left unmatched. Germline CDR1 ENHRY, CDR2 SYGVKD. CDR3 DNA: TGTGCCATCAAACGTACGGGGGGGCCATTAGATACGCAGTATTTT. This codes for CAIKRTGGPLDTQYF.

This clonotype was seen a handful of times. The chain is built from TRBV4-3 and TRBJ2-7, with a possible D match to TRBD2 (6 bases). Germline CDR1 is LGHNA and CDR2 is YSLEER. Trimming pared 0 bases from V and 3 bases from J, leaving 18 bases between. The CDR3 consists of 17 residues. CDR3 protein: CASSQDSSGEIIYEQYF. The CDR3 DNA follows: TGCGCCAGCAGCCAAGACTCTTCGGGGGAGATCATCTACGAGCAGTACTTC.

This clonotype was recorded a few times. The chain carries TRBV29-1 and TRBJ2-7; 8 nucleotides agree with TRBD1. With V trimmed by 6 bases and J by 2 bases, 6 bases remained unmatched. The germline V gene encodes CDR1 SQVTM and CDR2 ANQGSEA. The CDR3 totals 13 residues. Here the CDR3 reads CSVPGQGAYEQYF. The CDR3 DNA follows: TGCAGCGTCCCCGGACAGGGAGCCTACGAGCAGTACTTC.

This clonotype turned up a few times. The chain links TRBV29-1 to TRBJ2-1; D possibly matches TRBD1 or TRBD2 (6 bases each). Germline CDR1 and CDR2: SQVTM and ANQGSEA. The CDR3 loop spans 14 amino acids. Trimming cost V 4 bases and J 2 bases, with 12 bases left between them. CDR3 nucleotides: TGCAGCGTTGTAAGGGGGACTCCCTACAATGAGCAGTTCTTC. This sequence encodes CSVVRGTPYNEQFF.

This clonotype was detected a few times. The J gene is TRBJ2-1, the V gene TRBV5-1; TRBD1 matches at 7 bases. Germline trimming cut 0 bases from V and 9 bases from J; bases unmatched to any gene: 12. The germline gives CDR1 SGHRS, CDR2 YFSETQ. CDR3 length equals 16 residues. The CDR3 reads CASSLESRPGGGEQFF. In nucleotides, the CDR3 is TGCGCCAGCAGCTTGGAATCGCGCCCAGGGGGTGGTGAGCAGTTCTTC.

This chain uses TRBV28 with TRBJ1-1; D ambiguous. CDR3 length: 15 residues. Trimming left V 1 base short and J 1 base short, with 10 bases between. Germline V gene data show CDR1 as MDHEN and CDR2 as SYDVKM. DNA for the CDR3: TGTGCCAGCAGTTTATTGTACAGACCGAACACTGAAGCTTTCTTT. The encoded protein is CASSLLYRPNTEAFF.

This clonotype was detected ten times or more. The V gene is TRBV6-5, the J gene TRBJ2-7; D tentatively reads TRBD1 or TRBD2 (6 bases each). Trimming pared 2 bases from V and 3 bases from J, leaving 14 bases between. This CDR3 contains 15 residues. Germline-derived CDR1 and CDR2 are MNHEY and SVGAGI. The CDR3 DNA reads as TGTGCCAGCAGTTACACCCGTGGAGGGGGCTACGAGCAGTACTTC. This gives the protein CASSYTRGGGYEQYF.

V is TRBV28 and J is TRBJ2-5, with 7 nucleotides matching TRBD2. After removal of 7 bases from V and 0 bases from J, the junction contained 5 bases not matched to a gene. The CDR3 is 14 residues long. In germline, CDR1 is MDHEN, CDR2 SYDVKM. The DNA of the CDR3 is TGTGCCAGCACCGAAGCGGGGTACCAAGAGACCCAGTACTTC. This codes for CASTEAGYQETQYF. Using reference TRBV28 and TRBJ2-5 for the parts outside the CDR3, the full variable domain is DVKVTQSSRYLVKRTGEKVFLECVQDMDHENMFWYRQDPGLGLRLIYFSYDVKMKEKGDIPEGYSVSREKKERFSLILESASTNQTSMYLCASTEAGYQETQYFGPGTRLLVL.

The gene calls are TRBV4-2 and TRBJ1-4, with no clear D. Germline loops: CDR1 LGHNA, CDR2 YNFKEQ. The CDR3 covers 16 residues. V lost 1 base and J lost 8, with 17 bases in between. The CDR3 DNA sequence: TGTGCCAGCAGCCAAGGCGGAGGTTATGAGGACGAAAAACTGTTTTTT. Translated, it gives CASSQGGGYEDEKLFF.

This clonotype was found a few times. V and J are TRBV12-3 or TRBV12-4 and TRBJ2-5, with 8 bases that match TRBD1. J was trimmed by 1 base and V by 6 bases; bases with no gene match: 4. The CDR3 runs to 14 residues. CDR3 sequence reads: CASSKGQAQETQYF. The CDR3 coding sequence is TGTGCCAGCAGCAAGGGACAGGCCCAAGAGACCCAGTACTTC.

The sample holds many counts of this clonotype. The gene calls are TRBV5-5 and TRBJ2-1, with 7 bases aligning to TRBD2. The CDR3 extends over 15 amino acids. CDR1 and CDR2 (germline): SGHKS, YYEKEE (reference sequence). Trimming took 0 bases from V and 6 from J; bases not matched to a gene: 6. Here the CDR3 reads CASSLGTSDANEQFF. The DNA for the CDR3 is TGTGCCAGCAGCTTGGGGACTAGTGACGCCAATGAGCAGTTCTTC.

This clonotype was found a few times. V usage is TRBV15 and J usage is TRBJ2-2, with D perhaps TRBD2 (6 bases). CDR1 is LNHNV and CDR2 is YYDKDF in the germline V gene (reference sequence). Trimming removed 0 bases at V and 5 bases at J, with 16 bases between. The length of the CDR3 is 17 residues. The DNA for the CDR3 is TGTGCCACCAGCAGAGATCGCGGGACTCGAGTGACCGGGGAGCTGTTTTTT. Its translation is CATSRDRGTRVTGELFF. Supplemented by reference TRBV15 and TRBJ2-2, the full variable domain reads DAMVIQNPRYQVTQFGKPVTLSCSQTLNHNVMYWYQQKSSQAPKLLFHYYDKDFNNEADTPDNFQSRRPNTSFCFLDIRSPGLGDTAMYLCATSRDRGTRVTGELFFGEGSRLTVL.

This clonotype was observed a handful of times. The chain couples TRBV7-2 to TRBJ2-7, with a tentative D call TRBD2 (5 bases). The CDR3 spans 14 residues. The germline V gene has CDR1 SGHTA and CDR2 FQGNSA. Trimming took 1 base from V and 6 from J, leaving 13 bases between them. The CDR3 sequence: CASSLVAGRSEQYF. CDR3 nucleotides: TGTGCCAGCAGCTTAGTGGCGGGTAGGAGCGAGCAGTACTTC.

This clonotype was found many times. The chain carries TRBV19 and TRBJ2-1; D remains unclear. The CDR3 totals 12 residues. Trimming stripped 6 bases from V and 8 bases from J, with 11 bases between. Germline CDR1 LNHDA, CDR2 SQIVND (reference sequence). The CDR3 DNA sequence: TGTGCCAGTAGAACCCAGTGGGATGAGCAGTTCTTC. Its translation: CASRTQWDEQFF.

This clonotype was seen a single time. The CDR3 DNA sequence: TGTGCCAGCAGTTTGGTGAGCTATGGCTACACCTTC. This codes for CASSLVSYGYTF. The genes are TRBV12-3 or TRBV12-4 and TRBJ1-2; D gene unclear. There are 12 residues in the CDR3. Trimming removed 3 bases from V and 4 bases from J, with 6 bases in between.

In this sample, this clonotype turned up a few times. This rearrangement joins TRBV19 to TRBJ1-2; unclear D gene. CDR3 length equals 12 residues. Germline assignment: CDR1 LNHDA and CDR2 SQIVND (reference sequence). Trimming left V 4 bases short and J 3 bases short, with 6 bases between. The CDR3 DNA reads as TGTGCCAGTAGTACCCCAGACTATGGCTACACCTTC. This codes for CASSTPDYGYTF.